These 20 T cell receptor beta chains originate from one sample sequenced in a study of Ad26.COV2.S vaccination and SARS-CoV-2 variants. Documented treatment: roughly 19 received Ad26.COV2.S at low or high dose, single or two shots; 5 received placebo; per-sample allocation not given. Specimens were obtained on day 63 following the first vaccine or placebo injection. Method: immunoSEQ multiplex PCR; TCRdb's copy keeps in-frame clones and lacks some. The sample includes roughly 300,000 clones, around nine tenths of them seen just once. Sequencing used peripheral blood, obtained in a trial of Ad26.COV2.S vaccine versus placebo. The receptors shown here come from a person aged 18-65 years who received the Ad26.COV2.S COVID-19 vaccine or a placebo.

This chain joins TRBV9 and TRBJ2-2; tentatively, D is TRBD1 (7 bases). CDR3 length equals 16 residues. V lost 4 bases and J 0 bases, leaving 13 bases between the germline ends. Per the germline V gene, CDR1 is SGDLS and CDR2 is YYNGEE. The CDR3 reads CASSHGGTANTGELFF. The CDR3 DNA sequence: TGTGCCAGCAGCCACGGCGGGACAGCGAACACCGGGGAGCTGTTTTTT.

V usage is TRBV4-1 and J usage is TRBJ2-3; D uncertain. Germline CDR1 is MGHRA and CDR2 is YSYEKL. The CDR3 runs to 13 residues. Trimming left V 4 bases short and J 5 bases short, with 10 bases between. CDR3 sequence reads: CASSRLVRDTQYF. The CDR3 DNA reads as TGCGCCAGCAGCCGCCTGGTGAGAGATACGCAGTATTTT.

As concerns this clone: A much more abundant neighbour one base away suggests this may be a read error. The chain's CDR3 is CASSLGGNYGYTF. The CDR3, as DNA: TGTGCCAGCAGCTTGGGAGGGAACTATGGCTACACCTTC. The rearrangement uses TRBV5-4 and TRBJ1-2; no definite D call. Per germline, CDR1 SGHNT and CDR2 YYREEE (reference sequence). V lost 0 bases and J 2 bases, leaving 5 bases between the germline ends. The CDR3 is 13 residues long.

The chain has TRBV7-9 and TRBJ2-7, with a tentative D call TRBD2 (6 bases). Trimming removed 3 bases at V and 4 bases at J, with 10 bases between. Per germline, CDR1 SEHNR and CDR2 FQNEAQ (reference sequence). The CDR3 has 13 residues. CDR3 loop: CASSFREEYEQYF. In DNA, the CDR3 is TGTGCCAGCAGCTTCAGGGAGGAATACGAGCAGTACTTC. Filled out from reference TRBV7-9 and TRBJ2-7, the complete variable domain reads DTGVSQNPRHKITKRGQNVTFRCDPISEHNRLYWYRQTLGQGPEFLTYFQNEAQLEKSRLLSDRFSAERPKGSFSTLEIQRTEQGDSAMYLCASSFREEYEQYFGPGTRLTVT.

V gene TRBV3-1 (or the pseudogene TRBV3-2) combines with J gene TRBJ2-6, with D hard to call. Per the germline V gene, CDR1 is LGHDT and CDR2 is YNNKEL (reference sequence). V shed 1 base and J shed 0 bases, with 10 bases lying between them. This CDR3 spans 17 amino acids. The CDR3 spells CASSQVQEFSGANVLTF. The CDR3 DNA follows: TGTGCCAGCAGCCAAGTCCAGGAGTTCTCTGGGGCCAACGTCCTGACTTTC.

The chain uses TRBV3-1 (or the pseudogene TRBV3-2) and TRBJ2-7, with 11 bases matching TRBD2. Germline V gene data show CDR1 as LGHDT and CDR2 as YNNKEL (reference sequence). The length of the CDR3 is 16 residues. After removal of 2 bases from V and 6 bases from J, the junction contained 9 bases not matched to a gene. CDR3 nucleotide sequence: TGTGCCAGCAGCCAATTAGGGGGTAGCGGGAGGGGCGAGCAGTACTTC. This sequence encodes CASSQLGGSGRGEQYF.

This clone came up a few times. The CDR3 loop reads CASTGTGGWYGYTF. Here the CDR3 DNA reads TGTGCCAGCACCGGGACAGGGGGTTGGTACGGCTACACCTTC. The genes are TRBV2 and TRBJ1-2, with 11 bases fitting TRBD1. V trimming: 7 bases; J trimming: 8 bases; junction bases outside the gene matches: 9. The germline V gene encodes CDR1 SNHLY and CDR2 FYNNEI. CDR3 length: 14 residues.

This chain joins TRBV5-1 and TRBJ2-1; D ambiguous. CDR3 length: 13 residues. Trimming took 6 bases from V and 2 from J, leaving 9 bases between them. The V gene's germline CDR1 is SGHRS and CDR2 YFSETQ. The CDR3 sequence is CASTGLTYNEQFF. DNA of the CDR3: TGCGCCAGCACCGGGTTAACCTACAATGAGCAGTTCTTC.

This sequence joins TRBV30 and TRBJ2-5; maybe TRBD1 (5 bases). The CDR3 runs 13 residues. Germline loops: CDR1 GTSNPN, CDR2 SVGIG (reference sequence). CDR3 bases: TGTGCATACAAACAGGTGTTCCAAGAGACCCAGTACTTC. Protein sequence: CAYKQVFQETQYF.

V is TRBV11-2 and J is TRBJ1-4; no reliable D call. V was clipped by 1 base and J by 5 bases, with 11 bases between them. The length of the CDR3 is 15 residues. Germline CDR1 SGHAT, CDR2 FQNNGV. The chain's CDR3 is CASSLAVSYNEKLFF. DNA for the CDR3: TGTGCCAGCAGCTTAGCCGTATCTTACAATGAAAAACTGTTTTTT.

The CDR3 sequence: CASSLEEFAGELFF. The CDR3 DNA sequence: TGTGCCAGCAGCTTGGAAGAGTTCGCCGGGGAGCTGTTTTTT. The chain combines TRBV5-6 with TRBJ2-2; D not certain. The V gene's germline CDR1 is SGHDT and CDR2 YYEEEE. Trimming left V 0 bases short and J 6 bases short, with 9 bases between. The CDR3 has 14 residues.

This clone appeared a single time. The chain is built from TRBV25-1 and TRBJ2-7, with D possibly being TRBD1 or TRBD2 (5 bases each). The V gene's germline CDR1 is MGHDK and CDR2 SYGVNS. V dropped 3 bases and J dropped 2 bases, with 8 bases sitting between them. The CDR3 loop spans 13 amino acids. The CDR3 region is CASSDRGTYEQYF. The DNA for the CDR3 is TGTGCCAGCAGTGATCGGGGCACCTACGAGCAGTACTTC.

V is TRBV7-9 and J is TRBJ2-7; 10 bases are shared with TRBD1. This CDR3 comprises 14 residues. J was trimmed by 3 bases and V by 5 bases; bases with no gene match: 4. In germline, CDR1 is SEHNR, CDR2 FQNEAQ (reference sequence). In nucleotides, the CDR3 is TGTGCCAGCAGCCCCGGGACAGGGGTCTACGAGCAGTACTTC. Protein: CASSPGTGVYEQYF.

The chain is built from TRBV7-2 and TRBJ2-3, with 9 positions matching TRBD1. Germline V gene sequence: CDR1 SGHTA, CDR2 FQGNSA. Trimming took 10 bases from V and 14 from J; bases not matched to a gene: 7. This CDR3 has 10 amino acids. CDR3 bases: TGTGCCACTACGGGGACAGGGATGTATTTT. Translating gives CATTGTGMYF.

This rearrangement joins TRBV29-1 to TRBJ1-3, with 11 bases that match TRBD1. Germline V gene sequence: CDR1 SQVTM, CDR2 ANQGSEA. After removal of 7 bases from V and 1 base from J, the junction contained 6 bases not matched to a gene. This CDR3 has 15 residues. This CDR3 is CSATGTGGSGNTIYF. The CDR3 bases are TGCAGCGCTACCGGGACAGGGGGTTCTGGAAACACCATATATTTT.

The chain employs TRBV28 and TRBJ2-4; D could derive from TRBD1 or TRBD2 (5 bases each). V lost 6 bases, J lost 8 bases, and 20 bases lay in between. The CDR3 covers 15 residues. Germline loops: CDR1 MDHEN, CDR2 SYDVKM. The CDR3 protein is CASSATGTGVDIQYF. CDR3 coding DNA: TGTGCCAGCAGCGCTACCGGGACCGGTGTGGACATTCAGTACTTC.

The V and J genes are TRBV14 and TRBJ1-4, with D perhaps matching TRBD1 (5 bases). This CDR3 has 15 residues. V lost 3 bases, J lost 0 bases, and 8 bases lay in between. The germline gives CDR1 SGHDN, CDR2 FVKESK. DNA for the CDR3: TGTGCCAGCAGCCAGACAGCCTCAACTAATGAAAAACTGTTTTTT. Encoded protein: CASSQTASTNEKLFF.

This chain uses TRBV7-3 with TRBJ2-5; 8 positions agree with TRBD2. Germline V CDR1 and CDR2: SGHTA, FQGTGA. The CDR3 extends over 15 amino acids. V shed 5 bases, J shed 4 bases, and the junction held 9 bases outside the gene matches. Written as DNA, the CDR3 is TGTGCCAGCAGCATCAGCGGGAGCGGTGGAGAGACCCAGTACTTC. This gives the protein CASSISGSGGETQYF.

The chain couples TRBV11-2 to TRBJ2-5, with D perhaps matching TRBD1 or TRBD2 (5 bases each). CDR1 and CDR2 from the germline V gene are SGHAT and FQNNGV. There are 14 residues in the CDR3. Trimming removed 1 base from V and 9 bases from J, with 15 bases in between. The CDR3 nucleotides are TGTGCCAGCAGCTTAGCTTGGGGGTCGGAGGCCCAGTACTTC. Translated, it gives CASSLAWGSEAQYF.

This clone appeared many times. This chain joins TRBV6-5 and TRBJ1-1, with D perhaps matching TRBD1 (6 bases). This CDR3 has 15 residues. The germline V gene has CDR1 MNHEY and CDR2 SVGAGI. V was trimmed by 1 base and J by 0 bases, leaving 9 bases between them. CDR3 nucleotide sequence: TGTGCCAGCAGTTACTACGGGGGGCTGAACACTGAAGCTTTCTTT. This sequence encodes CASSYYGGLNTEAFF.